The source of this TCR beta chain is a study of T-cell memory formation after mild COVID-19. TCRdb fed the 5' RACE reads into MiXCR, producing one record per CDR3 protein. The sample has 250,000 to 350,000 distinct CDR3 sequences, less than 20% seen once; the top ten hold roughly 20%. The CDR3 spans 13 residues. The germline V gene has CDR1 MNHEY and CDR2 SVGAGI. The V end was cut by 2 bases, the J end by 9 bases, with 10 bases between. Points on this clonotype: Its antigen is not known.

Study-wide findings and caveats: Balance between CD4 and CD8 was seen in clones contracting day 15 to 85, and a CD4+ lean was seen in later expanders. The study found contracting CD4+ clones mainly in CM and EM and contracting CD8+ clones in EMRA.

The chain is built from TRBV6-5 and TRBJ2-2; D might be TRBD1 or TRBD2, each matching 5 bases. The sequenced sample consisted of PBMCs or a T cell subset sorted from them (not recorded which). The clonotype comes from a man aged 18 to 30 who had mild COVID-19 (a few samples of this study predate the infection). Cell type and time point are not known. CDR3 protein: CASSYGPGRELFF. The CDR3 DNA reads as TGTGCCAGCAGTTACGGACCGGGGCGGGAGCTGTTTTTT.